The 26 T cell receptor beta chains below were found in one sample sequenced in a study of cytomegalovirus exposure and HLA in healthy donors. 13 Jbeta primers and 60 Vbeta primers were used for the PCR. Generated by immunoSEQ multiplex PCR, the TCRdb table keeps only in-frame clones and is missing some. The sample holds some 130,000 clones; approximately 80% are singletons and the top ten take around 2%. Input material: PBMCs. Every receptor here comes from a man aged 30 to 45 in good health and CMV-seronegative.

V and J are TRBV28 and TRBJ1-1, with 8 bases identical to TRBD1. From germline, CDR1 is MDHEN and CDR2 SYDVKM. The CDR3 loop spans 18 amino acids. V was clipped by 7 bases and J by 0 bases; unmatched bases: 16. DNA of the CDR3: TGTGCCAGCAACATGTTCTCGGGGACAGGTTACATGAACACTGAAGCTTTCTTT. Encoded protein: CASNMFSGTGYMNTEAFF.

A single count supports this clone. The V call is TRBV11-2, the J call TRBJ2-7, with D maybe TRBD2 (5 bases). Trimming took off 1 base at V and 4 bases at J, with 11 bases between the two ends. The CDR3 runs 14 residues. From germline, CDR1 is SGHAT and CDR2 FQNNGV. The chain's CDR3 is CASSLAGNRYEQYF. The CDR3 region has the DNA TGTGCCAGCAGCTTAGCGGGGAATCGTTACGAGCAGTACTTC. Full variable domain (outside the CDR3, taken from reference TRBV11-2 and TRBJ2-7): EAGVAQSPRYKIIEKRQSVAFWCNPISGHATLYWYQQILGQGPKLLIQFQNNGVVDDSQLPKDRFSAERLKGVDSTLKIQPAKLEDSAVYLCASSLAGNRYEQYFGPGTRLTVT.

V and J are TRBV28 and TRBJ2-1; 10 nucleotides align to TRBD2. The germline gives CDR1 MDHEN, CDR2 SYDVKM. CDR3 length equals 17 residues. V shed 8 bases, J shed 2 bases, and the junction held 12 bases outside the gene matches. Here the CDR3 DNA reads TGTGCCAGCGAGCGGCTAGCGGGAGAAGGGACCTACAATGAGCAGTTCTTC. Amino acids: CASERLAGEGTYNEQFF. The full variable domain, in which reference TRBV28 and TRBJ2-1 provide the parts outside the CDR3, is DVKVTQSSRYLVKRTGEKVFLECVQDMDHENMFWYRQDPGLGLRLIYFSYDVKMKEKGDIPEGYSVSREKKERFSLILESASTNQTSMYLCASERLAGEGTYNEQFFGPGTRLTVL.

V is TRBV4-1 and J is TRBJ2-2; 12 bases line up with TRBD2. The CDR3 covers 18 residues. In germline, CDR1 is MGHRA, CDR2 YSYEKL. The V gene end was trimmed by 2 bases and the J gene end by 0 bases; junction bases not matched to a gene: 4. The CDR3 DNA is TGCGCCAGCAGCCAACTAGGACTAGCGGGAACGAACACCGGGGAGCTGTTTTTT. This translates into CASSQLGLAGTNTGELFF.

The chain carries TRBV19 and TRBJ2-5; TRBD1 is a possible D gene (6 bases). From germline, CDR1 is LNHDA and CDR2 SQIVND (reference sequence). This CDR3 is built from 15 residues. Trimming removed 1 base at V and 2 bases at J, with 11 bases between. CDR3 residues: CASSIASGEQETQYF. CDR3 nucleotides: TGTGCCAGTAGTATAGCCTCAGGGGAACAAGAGACCCAGTACTTC.

The chain combines TRBV10-1 with TRBJ2-7, with 10 bases identical to TRBD2. This CDR3 has 14 residues. V lost 4 bases, J lost 6 bases, and 6 bases stayed unmatched. The germline V gene encodes CDR1 WNHNN and CDR2 SYGVQD (reference sequence). Here the CDR3 reads CASSGASGSAEQYF. DNA for the CDR3: TGCGCCAGCAGTGGAGCTAGCGGGAGCGCCGAGCAGTACTTC.

The rearrangement joins TRBV5-8 to TRBJ1-1; D is uncertain. V was trimmed by 2 bases and J by 5 bases, leaving 19 bases between them. This CDR3 has 16 residues. Germline V gene lookup returns CDR1 SGHTS and CDR2 YDEGEE. Written as DNA, the CDR3 is TGTGCCAGCAGCTTCCCGATGACAATAATGGCAACTGAAGCTTTCTTT. This sequence encodes CASSFPMTIMATEAFF.

The chain combines TRBV28 with TRBJ2-7; TRBD1 aligns across 8 bases. The CDR3 spans 14 residues. Losses at the gene ends were 3 bases for V and 1 base for J; bases not matched to a gene: 2. CDR1 MDHEN and CDR2 SYDVKM come from the germline V gene. The CDR3 sequence: CASSLDRESYEQYF. CDR3 nucleotide sequence: TGTGCCAGCAGTTTGGACAGGGAATCCTACGAGCAGTACTTC.

The chain combines TRBV28 with TRBJ1-2; a weak D match, TRBD1 (6 bases). The CDR3 spans 13 residues. CDR1 and CDR2 from the germline V gene are MDHEN and SYDVKM. Trimming took off 5 bases at V and 8 bases at J, with 15 bases between the two ends. The CDR3, as DNA: TGTGCCAGCAGTCTCTCTACAGGGACCGGCTACACCTTC. Residues: CASSLSTGTGYTF.

The chain is built from TRBV15 and TRBJ1-1, with unresolved D. Germline CDR1 LNHNV, CDR2 YYDKDF (reference sequence). CDR3 length: 15 amino acids. The V end lost 0 bases, the J end lost 6 bases, and 14 bases lay between the germline ends. CDR3 residues: CATSRDPGGRAEAFF. The CDR3, as DNA: TGTGCCACCAGCAGAGATCCCGGTGGGAGGGCTGAAGCTTTCTTT.

This chain connects TRBV10-3 to TRBJ2-3, with 8 bases that match TRBD2. V shed 2 bases, J shed 5 bases, and the junction held 9 bases outside the gene matches. The CDR3 has 16 residues. Germline V lookup: CDR1 ENHRY, CDR2 SYGVKD. As DNA, the CDR3 is TGTGCCATCAGTGAGAGCGGGAGTAGTGTAGTAGATACGCAGTATTTT. The encoded protein is CAISESGSSVVDTQYF.

The chain is built from TRBV2 and TRBJ2-7; possibly TRBD1 for D (5 bases). The CDR3 extends over 14 amino acids. Looked up from germline, CDR1 is SNHLY and CDR2 is FYNNEI. V lost 3 bases to trimming and J lost 3 bases, with 12 bases between them. The CDR3 sequence is CASSDQGNYYEQYF. The CDR3 nucleotides read TGTGCCAGCAGTGACCAGGGAAATTACTACGAGCAGTACTTC. The variable domain in full, with the rest retrieved from reference TRBV2 and TRBJ2-7, is EPEVTQTPSHQVTQMGQEVILRCVPISNHLYFYWYRQILGQKVEFLVSFYNNEISEKSEIFDDQFSVERPDGSNFTLKIRSTKLEDSAMYFCASSDQGNYYEQYFGPGTRLTVT.

The rearrangement joins TRBV28 to TRBJ2-7; D may be TRBD1 (5 bases). Per the germline V gene, CDR1 is MDHEN and CDR2 is SYDVKM. Trimming took 3 bases from V and 12 from J, leaving 18 bases between them. This CDR3 is built from 13 residues. The CDR3 here is CASSLFGQGERYF. DNA for the CDR3: TGTGCCAGCAGTTTGTTTGGTCAGGGTGAACGGTACTTC.

This chain connects TRBV5-4 to TRBJ1-3; D uncertain. The CDR3 is 16 amino acids. Trimming removed 0 bases from V and 0 bases from J, with 10 bases in between. Germline lookup yields CDR1 SGHNT and CDR2 YYREEE (reference sequence). The CDR3 nucleotides are TGTGCCAGCAGCTTGGGGGTCAGGAACTCTGGAAACACCATATATTTT. It is translated as CASSLGVRNSGNTIYF. Supplemented by reference TRBV5-4 and TRBJ1-3, the full variable domain reads ETGVTQSPTHLIKTRGQQVTLRCSSQSGHNTVSWYQQALGQGPQFIFQYYREEENGRGNFPPRFSGLQFPNYSSELNVNALELDDSALYLCASSLGVRNSGNTIYFGEGSWLTVV.

This clone has more than one count but fewer than ten. The sample contains more than one DNA sequence encoding this CDR3. The J gene is TRBJ1-2, the V gene TRBV27, with D maybe TRBD1 (6 bases). With 4 bases removed from V and 2 bases from J, the gap between germline ends came to 8 bases. The CDR3 is made up of 13 amino acids. CDR1 is MNHEY and CDR2 is SMNVEV in the germline V gene (reference sequence). DNA of the CDR3: TGTGCCAGCAGTTCAGGACAGAACTATGGCTACACCTTC. Translated: CASSSGQNYGYTF.

The chain combines TRBV5-3 with TRBJ2-1; 10 bases fit TRBD2. TRBV5-3 qualifies as an ORF whose function is uncertain. The CDR3 runs 15 residues. Trimming cost V 3 bases and J 8 bases; bases outside gene matches: 8. DNA for the CDR3: TGTGCCAGAAGCTCTCGGACTAGCGGTAAACATGAGCAGTTCTTC. As protein: CARSSRTSGKHEQFF.

The chain carries TRBV19 and TRBJ1-1; D is undetermined. Germline CDR1 LNHDA, CDR2 SQIVND (reference sequence). The V gene lost 6 bases and the J gene lost 1 base, with 6 bases spanning the gap. The length of the CDR3 is 12 residues. The CDR3 region has the DNA TGTGCCAGTAGAGAGTGGAACACTGAAGCTTTCTTT. Protein sequence: CASREWNTEAFF.

The genes are TRBV2 and TRBJ2-7; TRBD1 agrees at 8 bases. CDR1 and CDR2 (germline): SNHLY, FYNNEI. V was pared by 8 bases and J by 4 bases, with 7 bases of the junction left unmatched. There are 13 residues in the CDR3. For the CDR3, the DNA is TGTGCCAGCCGAATGGACAGGGAGTACGAGCAGTACTTC. It yields the protein CASRMDREYEQYF.

The genes are TRBV5-1 and TRBJ2-7, with 10 bases matching TRBD1. Germline CDR1 SGHRS, CDR2 YFSETQ. CDR3 length: 17 amino acids. V lost 1 base and J lost 1; bases outside the gene matches: 8. CDR3 in amino acids: CASSLKETGGASYEQYF. The DNA of the CDR3 is TGCGCCAGCAGCTTGAAGGAGACAGGGGGCGCATCCTACGAGCAGTACTTC.

The rearrangement links TRBV5-1 to TRBJ2-3; 10 positions agree with TRBD2. CDR3 length: 14 amino acids. CDR1 and CDR2 (germline): SGHRS, YFSETQ. Trimming removed 7 bases from V and 4 bases from J; junction bases left unmatched: 6. The CDR3 loop reads CASLTTSGADTQYF. DNA of the CDR3: TGCGCCAGCCTCACCACTAGCGGGGCAGATACGCAGTATTTT.

The chain carries TRBV6-6 and TRBJ2-2, with 11 bases aligning to TRBD1. Germline loops: CDR1 MNHNY, CDR2 SVGAGI (reference sequence). The CDR3 totals 15 residues. J lost 7 bases, V lost 6 bases, and 7 bases had no gene match. CDR3 DNA: TGTGCCAGCAGCGTCCCGGGACAGGGGGGCGGGGAGCTGTTTTTT. Amino acids: CASSVPGQGGGELFF.

The chain couples TRBV5-1 to TRBJ2-2; 8 positions match TRBD2. CDR1 is SGHRS, CDR2 YFSETQ, per germline. There are 17 residues in the CDR3. V shed 2 bases and J 1 base; nucleotides not matched to a gene: 7. The DNA of the CDR3 is TGCGCCAGCAGCTTCAATTCCGCGGGAGGGAACACCGGGGAGCTGTTTTTT. Translation gives CASSFNSAGGNTGELFF.

CDR3 coding DNA: TGTGCCAAACTCTTGGGCCGGCTAGCGGACTCCTACGAGCAGTACTTC. Its translation is CAKLLGRLADSYEQYF. V and J are TRBV27 and TRBJ2-7; 7 nucleotides line up with TRBD2. CDR1 is MNHEY, CDR2 SMNVEV, per germline (reference sequence). The CDR3 covers 16 residues. Unmatched junction bases numbered 15, after V lost 10 bases and J lost 0 bases.

The gene calls are TRBV5-6 and TRBJ2-2; possibly TRBD2 for D (6 bases). CDR1 and CDR2 from the germline V gene are SGHDT and YYEEEE. Trimming took 1 base from V and 4 from J, leaving 14 bases between them. The CDR3 length is 16 residues. CDR3 loop: CASSLFGGDLTGELFF. The CDR3 DNA reads as TGTGCCAGCAGCTTGTTCGGCGGGGACCTCACCGGGGAGCTGTTTTTT.

J is TRBJ2-3 and V is TRBV6-5; weak D call: TRBD2 (5 bases). This CDR3 is built from 15 residues. Germline assignment: CDR1 MNHEY and CDR2 SVGAGI. Between the trimmed V and J ends, which lost 0 bases and 0 bases, there was a span of 7 bases. The CDR3 here is CASSYSWTSTDTQYF. DNA for the CDR3: TGTGCCAGCAGTTACTCGTGGACTAGCACAGATACGCAGTATTTT.

This chain connects TRBV27 to TRBJ1-5; tentatively, D is TRBD1 (5 bases). The CDR3 loop spans 15 amino acids. Germline V gene lookup returns CDR1 MNHEY and CDR2 SMNVEV (reference sequence). With 1 base removed from V and 0 bases from J, the gap between germline ends came to 7 bases. CDR3 residues: CASSLWGDSNQPQHF. As DNA, the CDR3 is TGTGCCAGCAGTTTATGGGGGGATAGCAATCAGCCCCAGCATTTT.